This TCR beta chain was retrieved from a study of control samples from healthy donors and cancer patients. The length of the CDR3 is 19 residues. Per the germline V gene, CDR1 is SGHRS and CDR2 is YFSETQ. V was shortened by 3 bases and J by 2 bases, with 24 bases between the two germline ends. Profiled with immunoSEQ multiplex PCR; TCRdb holds only in-frame clones, not every one. The top ten hold roughly 4% of the sample, which has tens of thousands of clones, less than 95% seen once. The sequencing sample was made of blood. The source is a young man in good health. The chain couples TRBV5-1 to TRBJ2-1; D not resolved. The CDR3 nucleotides are TGCGCCAGCAGCTCCCTACCGGCCGTCGCTGCCTCCACCTACAATGAGCAGTTCTTC. Protein sequence: CASSSLPAVAASTYNEQFF.